What follows describes a single TCR beta chain. This receptor's antigen is unknown. No per-base quality is available; no much larger clone lies one base away. These data come from a study of shared clonotypes between healthy human individuals (dated by TCRdb to the early 2020s). General notes on the study: The cohort included three men and a couple of women between 18 and 49 years of age. Per donor, three plates each were used for CD4 naive and CD4 memory, two for CD8 naive, and one for CD8 memory. To estimate repertoire size and how much clonotype sharing occurs between individuals, the study deeply sequenced the blood TCR repertoires of five healthy adults. Libraries were prepared and TCR repertoires were sequenced by different laboratories using diverse techniques, in order to increase sequencing depth and limit assay-specific biases. Leukapheresis yielded between about 0.85 and 9 billion PBMCs per donor.

TCR CDR3 regions were amplified from genomic DNA by multiplex PCR using the deep immunoSEQ assay. Extracted genomic DNA from each cell subset was spread evenly across all wells of several immunoSEQ 96-well plates, with each plate serving as a replicate. For sorted subsets, each replicate PCR was loaded with around 200 ng genomic DNA, equivalent to about 30,000 T cell genomes. Purified libraries were measured with a Qubit 3.0 fluorometer, size-checked on a Bioanalyzer 2100, and measured again with the KAPA Library Quantification kit. Every immunoSEQ 96-well plate was sequenced on a separate single-read 150-cycle Illumina NextSeq 550 flow cell. Per the source publication's procedure: Because only junctional sequences without quality scores were contained in the immunoSEQ output, filtering matching that applied to full-length reads could not be performed. To assign V/J genes and CDR3, sequences were annotated against IMGT germline references using PyIR, a Python wrapper for IgBLAST v1.9. Reads were removed for weak V/J assignments (E-value above 1e-6), missing CDR3, stop codons, out-of-frame junctions, or ambiguous translated residues. V3J clonotypes were defined as sequences sharing the same inferred V gene, J gene, and CDR3 amino acid sequence. To compute the percentage overlap between repertoires, the number of shared unique clonotypes was divided by the size of the smaller repertoire. RTK rarefaction, the Chao1 estimator, and Recon v2.1 estimates of unobserved clonotypes were used to assess repertoire richness. Generation probabilities were computed with OLGA for all TCRbeta clonotypes obtained by the gDNA method from several donors. Held by TCRdb, this immuneACCESS table contains in-frame sequences only and omits some clones. Under half of the omission traces to an unresolved V gene where checked; the cause of the rest is unknown. The DNA was the basis for D and trimming; V, J and clone size are from that table. This sample lists about 1.1 million clones; 70% to 80% were detected once. About 0.52% of the sample is taken by the ten largest.

The donors were healthy, HIV-negative adults with no recently reported acute infections or vaccinations. Only Caucasian adults living in Nashville, Tennessee, USA were represented among the donors. CD4+ T cells were enriched through magnetic negative selection, after which naive cells were positively selected on CD45RA and the remaining negative fraction served as the memory subset. After blood collection by leukapheresis, PBMCs were isolated using Ficoll-Histopaque density gradient centrifugation and then cryopreserved in the vapor phase of liquid nitrogen. Analytical flow cytometry was used to check the purity and quantity of each magnetically sorted T cell population. Genomic DNA was isolated from every sorted fraction and measured by UV absorbance on a Nanodrop 2000c. V drops 1 base and J drops 6 bases, leaving 10 bases in between. The CDR3 contains 15 residues, cysteine and phenylalanine counted. CDR3 DNA only is kept here, 45 bases in frame from base 1. The germline V gene specifies SGHTA as CDR1 and FQGNSA as CDR2.

The study at large found these results: Across four donors, around 5% of naive CD4, roughly 3.8% of naive CD8, under 2.5% of memory CD4, and over 0.35% of memory CD8 clonotypes were shared. Incomplete sequencing was indicated by rarefaction of sorted-subset datasets, despite the large sequencing depth. Based on pairwise subsampling, the degree of clonotype sharing among donors was expected to be affected by sequencing depth. Higher generation probabilities were observed for clonotypes shared by all four sorted-subset donors than for non-shared clonotypes. The genetic and exposure-history diversity represented was limited by the small number of donors. Larger estimated clonotype richness was generally found for naive subsets than for memory subsets. Sampling was restricted to blood, and TCR repertoires in tissues likely differ from the TCR repertoires found in blood.

The chain uses TRBV7-2 and TRBJ1-6; no D gene can be assigned with confidence. This TCR came from a man in his late teens or twenties in good health. Some clones in this sample may be carry-over from other donors' samples. Specimen: memory CD4+ T cells from PBMCs. Interpreted using the paper, the cell subset or site label stands for: CD45RA-negative fraction. The CDR3 here reads CASSLVRDINSPLHF. The DNA sequence is TGTGCCAGCAGCTTAGTTCGGGATATTAATTCACCCCTCCACTTT.